These 21 T cell receptor beta chains were sequenced from one sample in a study of regulatory T cells in long-lasting Graves disease. The time point is: persistent/refractory GD, antithyroid drugs over 5 years with positive TRAb. RNA isolated from PBMCs was used to make the TCR library. TCR beta libraries were built with iRepertoire HTBI primers and Arm-PCR of CDR3 regions. TCRdb reprocessed the multiplex PCR reads via MiXCR and lists one record per CDR3 protein. The sample contains around 460,000 distinct CDR3 sequences, about 20% of which appear only once. Material: peripheral blood mononuclear cells (PBMCs), obtained when the disease was refractory, from a patient treated with antithyroid drugs. The receptors shown here come from a female donor with Graves disease.

There are a few counts of this clonotype. CDR3 nucleotides: TGTGCCAGCAGTTTAGCGGAAGATGACACCGGGGAGCTGTTTTTT. Amino acids: CASSLAEDDTGELFF. The chain couples TRBV6-5 to TRBJ2-2; weak D call: TRBD2 (6 bases). CDR3 length equals 15 residues. The germline V gene has CDR1 MNHEY and CDR2 SVGAGI. Trimming took 4 bases from V and 3 from J, leaving 12 bases between them.

In this sample, this clonotype turned up a few times. The V gene is TRBV19, the J gene TRBJ2-7, with TRBD2 as a possible D gene (6 bases). Germline-derived CDR1 and CDR2 are LNHDA and SQIVND (reference sequence). The CDR3 covers 15 residues. Trimming pared 5 bases from V and 6 bases from J, leaving 20 bases between. CDR3 region: CASSPVGGAKAEQYF. CDR3 DNA: TGTGCCAGTAGTCCAGTCGGAGGGGCTAAGGCCGAGCAGTACTTC.

This clonotype has ten or more counts. The rearrangement uses TRBV19 and TRBJ1-2; TRBD1 matches 7 bases. J gave up 6 bases and V 3 bases, and 10 bases lay outside the gene matches. Per the germline V gene, CDR1 is LNHDA and CDR2 is SQIVND (reference sequence). The CDR3 is 15 residues long. The CDR3 DNA reads TGTGCCAGTAGTATCCCCTTGACAGGGTTCGATGGCTACACCTTC. This sequence encodes CASSIPLTGFDGYTF.

This clonotype showed up just a few times. The chain recombines TRBV5-1 with TRBJ1-6; TRBD1 agrees at 8 bases. V lost 7 bases to trimming and J lost 8 bases; unmatched junction nucleotides: 5. CDR1 is SGHRS and CDR2 is YFSETQ in the germline V gene. The CDR3 extends over 13 amino acids. The CDR3 loop is CASAGTGDSPLHF. The DNA of the CDR3 is TGCGCCAGCGCTGGGACAGGAGATTCACCCCTCCACTTT.

This clonotype has a handful of counts. The chain links TRBV3-1 to TRBJ1-5; 8 bases are shared with TRBD1. CDR1 and CDR2 from the germline V gene are LGHDT and YNNKEL (reference sequence). This CDR3 spans 14 amino acids. The V and J ends lost 4 bases and 6 bases, in that order; junction bases with no gene match: 5. CDR3 amino acids: CASSPDRVRQPQHF. CDR3 bases: TGTGCCAGCAGCCCGGACAGGGTCCGTCAGCCCCAGCATTTT.

This clonotype is a singleton in its sample. Since the CDR3 does not end with the conserved phenylalanine or tryptophan, this likely comes from a read error. This chain links TRBV28 with TRBJ1-1, with a tentative D call TRBD1 (5 bases). The CDR3 length is 13 residues. Germline V gene lookup returns CDR1 MDHEN and CDR2 SYDVKM. Between the trimmed V and J ends, which lost 6 bases and 7 bases, there was a span of 15 bases. CDR3 in amino acids: CASRTQGVVEAFL. CDR3 nucleotide sequence: TGTGCCAGCAGAACCCAGGGCGTGGTTGAAGCTTTCCTT.

CDR3 in DNA: TGTGCCATCAGTGAGTCTGGGCAGGGAGGCAATGAGCAGTTCTTC. Residues: CAISESGQGGNEQFF. The chain recombines TRBV10-3 with TRBJ2-1; TRBD2 is a possible D gene (6 bases). Germline assignment: CDR1 ENHRY and CDR2 SYGVKD. V lost 0 bases and J lost 6, with 12 bases in between. There are 15 residues in the CDR3.

This chain uses TRBV9 with TRBJ2-7; possibly TRBD1 for D (5 bases). Germline CDR1 is SGDLS and CDR2 is YYNGEE. V was pared by 0 bases and J by 7 bases, with 11 bases between. There are 13 residues in the CDR3. CDR3 nucleotides: TGTGCCAGCAGCGTAGCTGGGCAGGGTGAGCAGTACTTC. Translation gives CASSVAGQGEQYF.

The rearrangement joins TRBV5-1 to TRBJ1-3, with D tentatively TRBD1 (5 bases). Trimming pared 6 bases from V and 8 bases from J, leaving 15 bases between. The CDR3 is made up of 13 amino acids. CDR1 is SGHRS and CDR2 is YFSETQ in the germline V gene. CDR3 loop: CASTGTAQDTIYF. The CDR3 DNA follows: TGCGCCAGCACCGGGACGGCGCAGGACACCATATATTTT.

The DNA of the CDR3 is TGTGCCAGCAGACATGGGCCCGCCTACGAGCAGTACTTC. Protein: CASRHGPAYEQYF. The chain is built from TRBV6-1 and TRBJ2-7; no clear D. The germline gives CDR1 MNHNS, CDR2 SASEGT. V lost 6 bases, J lost 2 bases, and 11 bases lay in between. There are 13 residues in the CDR3.

The chain links TRBV20-1 to TRBJ1-2; TRBD1 is a possible D gene (5 bases). CDR1 is DFQATT and CDR2 is SNEGSKA in the germline V gene (reference sequence). This CDR3 region has 14 residues. V was trimmed by 0 bases and J by 7 bases, leaving 15 bases between them. The CDR3 is CSARDPVTASGYTF. Written as DNA, the CDR3 is TGCAGTGCTAGAGATCCAGTGACAGCAAGTGGCTACACCTTC.

Many counts were recorded for this clonotype. J is TRBJ1-5 and V is TRBV6-1; tentatively, D is TRBD1 (5 bases). The CDR3 consists of 11 residues. V lost 6 bases, J lost 16 bases, and 16 bases lay in between. The germline V gene encodes CDR1 MNHNS and CDR2 SASEGT. The chain's CDR3 is CASSLLGTCHF. CDR3 DNA: TGTGCCAGCAGCCTTCTCGGGACTTGTCATTTT.

This clonotype has just a few counts. The J gene is TRBJ2-3, the V gene TRBV20-1; TRBD2 agrees at 9 bases. The V segment lost 0 bases and the J segment 3 bases; nucleotides outside the gene matches: 16. In germline, CDR1 is DFQATT, CDR2 SNEGSKA (reference sequence). The CDR3 has 19 amino acids. The CDR3 bases are TGCAGTGCTAGAGATCACCGGGGCGGGGGGGCCTCTCCGACAGATACGCAGTATTTT. This encodes CSARDHRGGGASPTDTQYF.

This sequence joins TRBV5-1 and TRBJ1-1, with a possible D match to TRBD1 (5 bases). Germline V gives CDR1 SGHRS, CDR2 YFSETQ. With 3 bases removed from V and 1 base from J, the gap between germline ends came to 13 bases. The CDR3 extends over 15 amino acids. DNA for the CDR3: TGCGCCAGCAGCTCCCGGGACTTACCGAACACTGAAGCTTTCTTT. Amino acids: CASSSRDLPNTEAFF. The full variable domain, its missing parts supplied by reference TRBV5-1 and TRBJ1-1, is KAGVTQTPRYLIKTRGQQVTLSCSPISGHRSVSWYQQTPGQGLQFLFEYFSETQRNKGNFPGRFSGRQFSNSRSEMNVSTLELGDSALYLCASSSRDLPNTEAFFGQGTRLTVV.

The chain combines TRBV10-3 with TRBJ1-1; D is uncertain. CDR1 ENHRY and CDR2 SYGVKD come from the germline V gene. The CDR3 sequence is 13 residues long. V gave up 6 bases and J gave up 1 base, with 9 bases separating them. CDR3 loop: CAIRLDWNTEAFF. CDR3 DNA: TGTGCCATCAGGTTAGACTGGAACACTGAAGCTTTCTTT.

In this sample, this clonotype turned up many times. This rearrangement joins TRBV7-2 to TRBJ1-2, with D possibly matching TRBD1 (6 bases). Germline assignment: CDR1 SGHTA and CDR2 FQGNSA. V was trimmed by 8 bases and J by 5 bases, leaving 21 bases between them. This CDR3 has 15 residues. This CDR3 is CASPRRQGTWYGYTF. CDR3 in DNA: TGTGCCAGCCCACGGCGCCAGGGGACATGGTATGGCTACACCTTC.

The genes are TRBV7-2 and TRBJ2-2, with D perhaps given as TRBD1 or TRBD2 (6 bases each). Germline assignment: CDR1 SGHTA and CDR2 FQGNSA. The CDR3 spans 18 residues. V dropped 3 bases and J dropped 4 bases, with 21 bases sitting between them. This CDR3 reads CASSFKVLGGPSTGELFF. The CDR3, as DNA: TGTGCCAGCAGCTTCAAAGTACTCGGGGGCCCTTCCACCGGGGAGCTGTTTTTT.

There are a few counts of this clonotype. The V and J genes are TRBV20-1 and TRBJ1-6, with TRBD1 matching 7 bases. Germline CDR1 and CDR2: DFQATT and SNEGSKA (reference sequence). J was trimmed by 7 bases and V by 0 bases; bases with no gene match: 9. There are 16 residues in the CDR3. The CDR3 DNA reads as TGCAGTGCTAGAGATCCTGGGACAGAACGAAATTCACCCCTCCACTTT. Residues: CSARDPGTERNSPLHF.

This clonotype was picked up many times. The rearrangement uses TRBV7-3 and TRBJ1-2; 7 bases align to TRBD1. The CDR3 covers 16 residues. Germline V gene sequence: CDR1 SGHTA, CDR2 FQGTGA. With V trimmed by 5 bases and J by 8 bases, 17 bases remained unmatched. The CDR3 reads CASSPTPGQDWAGYTF. The CDR3 DNA follows: TGTGCCAGCAGCCCAACCCCAGGACAGGACTGGGCGGGCTACACCTTC.

The sample holds many counts of this clonotype. The chain uses TRBV12-3 or TRBV12-4 and TRBJ2-5; 9 bases are shared with TRBD2. V shed 5 bases and J 5 bases; nucleotides not matched to a gene: 9. CDR3 length: 15 residues. This CDR3 is CASSPRGGEWETQYF. In nucleotides, the CDR3 is TGTGCCAGCAGTCCGCGGGGGGGGGAATGGGAGACCCAGTACTTC.

This clonotype was counted only a few times. The rearrangement links TRBV5-5 to TRBJ1-6, with D perhaps matching TRBD1 (5 bases). Germline V gives CDR1 SGHKS, CDR2 YYEKEE (reference sequence). The CDR3 extends over 14 amino acids. With 3 bases removed from V and 10 bases from J, the gap between germline ends came to 14 bases. The CDR3: CASSWTPGESPLHF. The CDR3 DNA reads TGTGCCAGCAGCTGGACACCCGGCGAATCACCCCTCCACTTT.